A selection of T cell receptor beta chains follows, all from one sample in a study of blood T cells in healthy people across ages. TCRdb called the 5' RACE reads again in MiXCR, with one record for every CDR3 protein. The sample has some 290,000 distinct CDR3 sequences; less than 30% are singletons. Sequencing used blood. The source of these receptors is a woman in her 70s in good health. CDR3s include the opening cysteine and the closing phenylalanine or tryptophan. The D gene is left open where the match is weak. Rows may omit the clone size; those that give it use once, few, many or a size class.

>NA|NA|TRBV11-2|TRBJ2-5
TGTGCCAGCAGCTCCACCGCCCGGGGTCGAGAGACCCAGTACTTC
CASSSTARGRETQYF
>NA|NA|TRBV12-3/TRBV12-4|TRBJ2-7
TGTGCCAGCAGCCGACGGCAGGGCAACTCCTACGAGCAGTACTTC
CASSRRQGNSYEQYF
>NA|NA|TRBV14|TRBJ2-5
TGTGCCAGCAGCCAAGTTCACGGTTTCCAAGAGACCCAGTACTTC
CASSQVHGFQETQYF
>NA|TRBD2|TRBV7-2|TRBJ2-5
TGTGCCAGCAGCTTAGCGGGACTAGCGAGTCAAGAGACCCAGTACTTC
CASSLAGLASQETQYF
>many|NA|TRBV12-3/TRBV12-4|TRBJ2-1
TGTGCCAGCAGTTCCTCCGGGACTCGCTACAATGAGCAGTTCTTC
CASSSSGTRYNEQFF
>NA|TRBD1|TRBV18|TRBJ1-6
TGTGCCAGCTCCCTAGACAGGGAATCACCCCTCCACTTT
CASSLDRESPLHF
>few|TRBD2|TRBV24-1|TRBJ2-2
TGTGCCACCAGCCAGCGGGGGGCAGGGGTCTCCGGGGAGCTGTTTTTT
CATSQRGAGVSGELFF
>once|NA|TRBV7-2|TRBJ2-5
TGTGCCAGCAGCACTCGTCTGGAGACCCAGTACTTC
CASSTRLETQYF
>few|NA|TRBV20-1|TRBJ1-2
TGCAGTGCTAGGGGCCAGATGCTTAACTATGGCTACACCTTC
CSARGQMLNYGYTF
>once|NA|TRBV7-9|TRBJ1-1
TGTGCCAGCAGCTTAGGTTTTGGGGACCTACCGTCAGCTTTCTTT
CASSLGFGDLPSAFF
>NA|NA|TRBV6-2/TRBV6-3|TRBJ1-6
TGTGCCAGCAGTTCACTCTGGAATTCACCCCTCCACTTT
CASSSLWNSPLHF
>NA|NA|TRBV7-3|TRBJ2-6
TGTGCCAGCAGCTTAACCGGCAAGGTTGGGGCCAACGTCCTGACTTTC
CASSLTGKVGANVLTF
>NA|TRBD2|TRBV2|TRBJ2-1
TGTGCCAGCTGCCTTTTGTCAACGGGAGGGGATGAGCAGTTCTTC
CASCLLSTGGDEQFF
>few|NA|TRBV7-8|TRBJ2-1
TGTGCCAGCGGGACCTACAATGAGCAGTTCTTC
CASGTYNEQFF
>NA|TRBD1|TRBV29-1|TRBJ1-2
TGCAGCGTCGTGGACAGGAACTATGGCTACACCTTC
CSVVDRNYGYTF
>few|NA|TRBV29-1|TRBJ1-4
TGCAGCGCCTCCCTCAACAGGGAAAATGAAAAACTGTTTTTT
CSASLNRENEKLFF
>few|NA|TRBV4-1|TRBJ1-4
TGCGCCAGCAGCCCGAGGTACGGCGATGAAAAACTGTTTTTT
CASSPRYGDEKLFF
>many|TRBD1|TRBV6-1|TRBJ1-2
TGTGCCAGCAGTGAAGGGACAGGATTAAACTATGGCTACACCTTC
CASSEGTGLNYGYTF
>few|TRBD1|TRBV15|TRBJ2-1
TGTGCCACCAGCAGAGGCCTAGGGCAGGGGGCTAATGAGCAGTTCTTC
CATSRGLGQGANEQFF
>few|NA|TRBV12-3/TRBV12-4|TRBJ1-2
TGTGCCAGCAGTTTATCGGCCCAGAGTGGCTACACCTTC
CASSLSAQSGYTF
>few|TRBD1|TRBV28|TRBJ2-7
TGTGCCAGCACCACACCGGGACAGGGGGTTTACGAGCAGTACTTC
CASTTPGQGVYEQYF
>many|NA|TRBV5-1|TRBJ1-6
TGCGCCAGCTCGACCAGTGATTATAATTCACCCCTCCACTTT
CASSTSDYNSPLHF
>NA|TRBD2|TRBV4-1|TRBJ2-1
TGCGCCAGCAGCCAAGATGAAGCGGGAGGGCGGAATGAGCAGTTCTTC
CASSQDEAGGRNEQFF
>NA|TRBD1|TRBV28|TRBJ1-5
TGTGCCAGCAGTTTATGGACAGGGGGCAATCAGCCCCAGCATTTT
CASSLWTGGNQPQHF
>NA|TRBD1|TRBV7-2|TRBJ2-5
TGTGCCAGCTGTGCGTTCGGACAGGGTATTAGGGAGACCCAGTACTTC
CASCAFGQGIRETQYF
>few|NA|TRBV7-9|TRBJ2-3
TGTGCCAGCAGCTTAGTCTCGGGTTCGGGCACAGATACGCAGTATTTT
CASSLVSGSGTDTQYF
>NA|TRBD2|TRBV11-2|TRBJ2-1
TGTGCCAGTAATAGCGGGAGGACTCCGCGGGATGAGCAGTTCTTC
CASNSGRTPRDEQFF
>NA|TRBD2|TRBV12-3/TRBV12-4|TRBJ2-1
TGTGCCAGCAGAATGGGACTAGCGGCCAATGAGCAGTTCTTC
CASRMGLAANEQFF
>NA|NA|TRBV29-1|TRBJ2-5
TGCAGCGCGGGGGTGACGTCGGGGGAGACCCGGTACTTC
CSAGVTSGETRYF